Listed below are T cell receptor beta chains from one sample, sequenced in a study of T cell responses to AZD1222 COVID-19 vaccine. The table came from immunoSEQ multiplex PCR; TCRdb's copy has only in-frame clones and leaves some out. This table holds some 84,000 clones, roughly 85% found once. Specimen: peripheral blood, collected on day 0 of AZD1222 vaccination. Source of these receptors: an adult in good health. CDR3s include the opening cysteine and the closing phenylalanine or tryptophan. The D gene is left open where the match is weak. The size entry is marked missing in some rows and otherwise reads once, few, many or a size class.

CDR3: CAWSAGTPGELFF
DNA: TGTGCCTGGAGTGCCGGGACACCCGGGGAGCTGTTTTTT
J: TRBJ2-2
D: -
V: TRBV30
size: -

CDR3: CASSLGQTAFF
DNA: TGTGCCAGCAGTTTAGGGCAAACGGCTTTCTTT
J: TRBJ1-1
D: -
V: TRBV12-3/TRBV12-4
size: -

CDR3: CASSPSDRVSLYNEQFF
DNA: TGTGCCAGCAGCCCATCGGACAGGGTTTCCCTTTACAATGAGCAGTTCTTC
J: TRBJ2-1
D: TRBD1
V: TRBV28
size: -

CDR3: CASSYGDGTEAFF
DNA: TGTGCCAGCAGCTATGGGGACGGAACTGAAGCTTTCTTT
J: TRBJ1-1
D: -
V: TRBV5-6
size: -

CDR3: CASSPLDGWNSPLHF
DNA: TGTGCCAGTAGCCCTCTGGACGGATGGAATTCACCCCTCCACTTT
J: TRBJ1-6
D: -
V: TRBV19
size: -

CDR3: CASSRKTGGDYGYTF
DNA: TGTGCCAGCAGCCGTAAGACAGGGGGCGATTATGGCTACACCTTC
J: TRBJ1-2
D: TRBD1
V: TRBV6-2/TRBV6-3
size: -

CDR3: CASRDLGQGEREQYF
DNA: TGTGCCAGTAGGGACCTGGGACAGGGGGAGCGCGAGCAGTACTTC
J: TRBJ2-7
D: TRBD1
V: TRBV19
size: -

CDR3: CASSLIPQTGGETQYF
DNA: TGTGCCAGCAGTTTAATCCCCCAGACAGGGGGGGAGACCCAGTACTTC
J: TRBJ2-5
D: TRBD1
V: TRBV28
size: -

CDR3: CASSRNRDGSYNEQFF
DNA: TGTGCCAGCAGCCGAAACCGGGACGGCTCCTACAATGAGCAGTTCTTC
J: TRBJ2-1
D: -
V: TRBV4-2
size: once

CDR3: CASSQETYEQYF
DNA: TGTGCCAGCAGCCAAGAAACCTACGAGCAGTACTTC
J: TRBJ2-7
D: -
V: TRBV3-1/TRBV3-2
size: -

CDR3: CASSQDAQGVQYEQFF
DNA: TGCGCCAGCAGCCAAGACGCGCAGGGAGTCCAGTATGAGCAGTTCTTC
J: TRBJ2-1
D: -
V: TRBV4-3
size: -

CDR3: CASSTRVFSNQPQHF
DNA: TGTGCCAGTAGTACCCGGGTTTTTAGCAATCAGCCCCAGCATTTT
J: TRBJ1-5
D: -
V: TRBV19
size: -

CDR3: CASSPRDISNQPQHF
DNA: TGCGCCAGCAGCCCGCGGGACATTAGCAATCAGCCCCAGCATTTT
J: TRBJ1-5
D: -
V: TRBV4-1
size: -

CDR3: CASHRGELGGYTF
DNA: TGTGCCAGTCACCGTGGGGAGCTCGGGGGCTACACCTTC
J: TRBJ1-2
D: -
V: TRBV19
size: -

CDR3: CASSQLPGHNQPQHF
DNA: TGTGCCAGCAGCCAACTCCCGGGCCACAATCAGCCCCAGCATTTT
J: TRBJ1-5
D: -
V: TRBV7-2
size: -

CDR3: CASSLGTEAFF
DNA: TGTGCCAGCAGTTTGGGGACTGAAGCTTTCTTT
J: TRBJ1-1
D: -
V: TRBV12-3/TRBV12-4
size: -

CDR3: CASGQGNEQFF
DNA: TGCGCCTCCGGACAGGGGAATGAGCAGTTCTTC
J: TRBJ2-1
D: TRBD1
V: TRBV10-2
size: -

CDR3: CASSLGLSSSYEQYF
DNA: TGTGCCAGCAGTTTGGGACTCTCTAGCTCCTACGAGCAGTACTTC
J: TRBJ2-7
D: -
V: TRBV28
size: -

CDR3: CASSLGGSRRAIDEQYF
DNA: TGTGCCAGCAGCTTAGGCGGTAGCCGGAGGGCCATCGACGAGCAGTACTTC
J: TRBJ2-7
D: -
V: TRBV7-9
size: -

CDR3: CASRELAGGGEQYF
DNA: TGTGCCAGCAGGGAACTAGCGGGAGGGGGAGAGCAGTACTTC
J: TRBJ2-7
D: TRBD2
V: TRBV2
size: -

CDR3: CASGSGEETQYF
DNA: TGTGCCAGCGGTAGCGGGGAAGAGACCCAGTACTTC
J: TRBJ2-5
D: TRBD2
V: TRBV11-3
size: -

CDR3: CASSIGVRVYEQYF
DNA: TGTGCCAGTAGTATCGGCGTACGAGTCTACGAGCAGTACTTC
J: TRBJ2-7
D: -
V: TRBV19
size: -

CDR3: CASSLGAGNTEAFF
DNA: TGTGCCAGCAGCTTAGGGGCGGGGAACACTGAAGCTTTCTTT
J: TRBJ1-1
D: -
V: TRBV11-3
size: -

CDR3: CAWSGLNTEAFF
DNA: TGTGCCTGGAGTGGGTTGAACACTGAAGCTTTCTTT
J: TRBJ1-1
D: -
V: TRBV30
size: -

CDR3: CASSLVQGPSYEQYF
DNA: TGCGCCAGCAGCTTGGTGCAGGGACCCTCCTACGAGCAGTACTTC
J: TRBJ2-7
D: -
V: TRBV5-1
size: -

CDR3: CSARTRDEQFF
DNA: TGCAGTGCCCGGACTAGGGATGAGCAGTTCTTC
J: TRBJ2-1
D: TRBD2
V: TRBV20-1
size: -

CDR3: CASPAGTSGTGETQYF
DNA: TGTGCCAGCCCAGCCGGGACTAGCGGGACTGGGGAGACCCAGTACTTC
J: TRBJ2-5
D: TRBD2
V: TRBV2
size: -

CDR3: CASSPSGYSNQPQHF
DNA: TGTGCCAGCAGCCCCTCCGGTTATAGCAATCAGCCCCAGCATTTT
J: TRBJ1-5
D: -
V: TRBV9
size: -

CDR3: CASSYPSTGNTEAFF
DNA: TGTGCCAGCAGTTACCCATCGACAGGGAACACTGAAGCTTTCTTT
J: TRBJ1-1
D: -
V: TRBV6-6
size: -

CDR3: CASSPAGQGNTEAFF
DNA: TGTGCCAGCTCACCCGCGGGACAGGGGAACACTGAAGCTTTCTTT
J: TRBJ1-1
D: TRBD1
V: TRBV18
size: once

CDR3: CARDGQVLRSGANVLTF
DNA: TGTGCCAGGGATGGACAGGTGCTTAGGTCTGGGGCCAACGTCCTGACTTTC
J: TRBJ2-6
D: TRBD1
V: TRBV28
size: -

CDR3: CATSAPSGESGELFF
DNA: TGTGCCACCAGTGCTCCTTCGGGAGAGTCCGGGGAGCTGTTTTTT
J: TRBJ2-2
D: -
V: TRBV24-1
size: -

CDR3: CASSAWGDNEKLFF
DNA: TGTGCCAGCAGTGCGTGGGGGGATAATGAAAAACTGTTTTTT
J: TRBJ1-4
D: -
V: TRBV25-1
size: -

CDR3: CASSRNPPRGDFYGYTF
DNA: TGTGCCAGTAGTCGAAATCCTCCCAGGGGGGACTTCTATGGCTACACCTTC
J: TRBJ1-2
D: TRBD1
V: TRBV19
size: -

CDR3: CASSQEGTSGNTIYF
DNA: TGCGCCAGCAGCCAAGAGGGTACCTCTGGAAACACCATATATTTT
J: TRBJ1-3
D: -
V: TRBV4-1
size: -

CDR3: CASRTGVEQYF
DNA: TGTGCCAGCAGGACAGGGGTCGAGCAGTACTTC
J: TRBJ2-7
D: TRBD1
V: TRBV27
size: -

CDR3: CASSYAQGAPYEQYF
DNA: TGTGCCAGCAGTTACGCCCAGGGTGCTCCCTACGAGCAGTACTTC
J: TRBJ2-7
D: -
V: TRBV6-6
size: -

CDR3: CASSEQAGVSNEQFF
DNA: TGTGCCAGCAGTGAACAGGCGGGAGTAAGCAATGAGCAGTTCTTC
J: TRBJ2-1
D: TRBD2
V: TRBV6-1
size: -

CDR3: CASSSGQLESGNTIYF
DNA: TGCGCCAGCAGCTCAGGACAGTTGGAGTCTGGAAACACCATATATTTT
J: TRBJ1-3
D: -
V: TRBV5-1
size: -

CDR3: CAWKLSANTEAFF
DNA: TGTGCCTGGAAGTTGTCAGCGAACACTGAAGCTTTCTTT
J: TRBJ1-1
D: -
V: TRBV30
size: -

CDR3: CASSIDPSGRADTQYF
DNA: TGTGCCAGTAGTATAGACCCTAGCGGGAGGGCCGATACGCAGTATTTT
J: TRBJ2-3
D: TRBD2
V: TRBV19
size: -

CDR3: CASRSTWGQETQYF
DNA: TGTGCCAGCAGGTCGACGTGGGGGCAAGAGACCCAGTACTTC
J: TRBJ2-5
D: -
V: TRBV6-5
size: -

CDR3: CASSLYLPGSGVGELFF
DNA: TGTGCCAGCAGCTTATATCTCCCGGGTAGTGGAGTCGGGGAGCTGTTTTTT
J: TRBJ2-2
D: -
V: TRBV7-3
size: once

CDR3: CAWRKKGTVETQYF
DNA: TGTGCCTGGAGGAAAAAGGGGACGGTGGAGACCCAGTACTTC
J: TRBJ2-5
D: -
V: TRBV30
size: few

CDR3: CASSLESNQPQHF
DNA: TGTGCCAGCAGCTTAGAAAGCAATCAGCCCCAGCATTTT
J: TRBJ1-5
D: -
V: TRBV11-2
size: -

CDR3: CASSLGRAGETDTQYF
DNA: TGTGCCAGCAGCTTAGGCCGAGCGGGAGAAACAGATACGCAGTATTTT
J: TRBJ2-3
D: TRBD2
V: TRBV7-9
size: -

CDR3: CATSDPGQGQETQYF
DNA: TGTGCCACCAGTGATCCCGGACAGGGCCAAGAGACCCAGTACTTC
J: TRBJ2-5
D: TRBD1
V: TRBV24-1
size: -

CDR3: CASSQGDGAANTEAFF
DNA: TGCGCCAGCAGCCAAGGAGACGGGGCCGCGAACACTGAAGCTTTCTTT
J: TRBJ1-1
D: -
V: TRBV4-1
size: -

CDR3: CSARLGNNSPLHF
DNA: TGCAGCGCCCGGCTGGGAAATAATTCACCCCTCCACTTT
J: TRBJ1-6
D: -
V: TRBV29-1
size: -

CDR3: CASSPGTDSNQPQHF
DNA: TGTGCCAGCAGCCCGGGGACAGATAGCAATCAGCCCCAGCATTTT
J: TRBJ1-5
D: TRBD1
V: TRBV5-8
size: once